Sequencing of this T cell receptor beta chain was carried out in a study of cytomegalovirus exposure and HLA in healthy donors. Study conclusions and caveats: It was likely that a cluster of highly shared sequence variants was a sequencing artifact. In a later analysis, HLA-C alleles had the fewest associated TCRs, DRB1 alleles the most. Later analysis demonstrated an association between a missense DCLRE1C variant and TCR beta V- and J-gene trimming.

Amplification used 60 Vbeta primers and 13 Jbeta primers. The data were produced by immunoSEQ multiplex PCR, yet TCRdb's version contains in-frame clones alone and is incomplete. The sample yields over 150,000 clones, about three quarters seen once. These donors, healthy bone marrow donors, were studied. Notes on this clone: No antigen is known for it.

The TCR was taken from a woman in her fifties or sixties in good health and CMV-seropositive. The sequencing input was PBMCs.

The CDR3, as DNA: TGTGCCAGCAGCTTTCGGGTGTCGGGGGCCAACGTCCTGACTTTC. It specifies CASSFRVSGANVLTF. The chain couples TRBV11-2 to TRBJ2-6; D unresolved. This CDR3 has 15 amino acids. The V end was cut by 3 bases, the J end by 4 bases, with 10 bases between. Germline lookup yields CDR1 SGHAT and CDR2 FQNNGV.